Presented here are 19 T cell receptor beta chains from one specimen sequenced in a study of shared clonotypes between healthy human individuals. The data were produced by immunoSEQ multiplex PCR, yet TCRdb's version contains in-frame clones alone and is incomplete. The sample carries some 2,500,000 clones, around 92% recorded once. The sample comprised naive CD4+ T cells from PBMCs. Subset described: CD45RA+ positively selected. These TCRs come from a man between 18 and 35 years old in good health. Some clones in this sample may be carry-over from other donors' samples.

The chain recombines TRBV5-1 with TRBJ1-1, with D possibly matching TRBD1 (6 bases). This CDR3 has 13 amino acids. Trimming took 6 bases from V and 4 from J, leaving 13 bases between them. The germline CDR1 and CDR2 sequences are SGHRS and YFSETQ. This chain's CDR3 is CASTYRVGTEAFF. The CDR3 nucleotides read TGCGCCAGCACGTACAGGGTCGGCACTGAAGCTTTCTTT.

V usage is TRBV11-2 and J usage is TRBJ2-5, with D tentatively TRBD2 (5 bases). Germline V gene data show CDR1 as SGHAT and CDR2 as FQNNGV. The CDR3 is made up of 14 amino acids. Trimming shortened V by 1 base and J by 5 bases, and 11 bases separated the two germline ends. The CDR3 region is CASSLGAGIETQYF. CDR3 sequence (DNA): TGTGCCAGCAGCTTAGGGGCCGGGATCGAGACCCAGTACTTC.

V usage is TRBV11-2 and J usage is TRBJ2-5; tentatively, D is TRBD2 (6 bases). CDR3 length: 15 amino acids. Looked up from germline, CDR1 is SGHAT and CDR2 is FQNNGV. The ends were cut back, 1 base at V and 5 bases at J, with 14 bases in the middle. In nucleotides, the CDR3 is TGTGCCAGCAGCTTAGTCGTCAGTGGAGGGGAGACCCAGTACTTC. It codes for CASSLVVSGGETQYF.

To note about this clone: Other DNA sequences in the same sample also yield this CDR3. V gene TRBV5-1 combines with J gene TRBJ1-1; D unclear. With 5 bases removed from V and 3 bases from J, the gap between germline ends came to 11 bases. Germline V lookup: CDR1 SGHRS, CDR2 YFSETQ. The CDR3 consists of 13 residues. The CDR3 is CASSRGGDTEAFF. The DNA for the CDR3 is TGCGCCAGCAGTCGAGGTGGTGACACTGAAGCTTTCTTT.

A few counts support this clone. The chain is built from TRBV9 and TRBJ1-1; tentatively, D is TRBD1 (6 bases). This CDR3 contains 13 residues. The V gene lost 2 bases and the J gene lost 4 bases, with 9 bases spanning the gap. Germline V gives CDR1 SGDLS, CDR2 YYNGEE. The CDR3 sequence is CASSVGQTTEAFF. The DNA of the CDR3 is TGTGCCAGCAGCGTTGGACAGACCACTGAAGCTTTCTTT. Drawing the rest from reference TRBV9 and TRBJ1-1, the complete variable domain is DSGVTQTPKHLITATGQRVTLRCSPRSGDLSVYWYQQSLDQGLQFLIQYYNGEERAKGNILERFSAQQFPDLHSELNLSSLELGDSALYFCASSVGQTTEAFFGQGTRLTVV.

This rearrangement joins TRBV30 to TRBJ1-2; TRBD1 is a possible D gene (6 bases). Between the trimmed V and J ends, which lost 3 bases and 4 bases, there was a span of 18 bases. This CDR3 region has 15 residues. Per germline, CDR1 GTSNPN and CDR2 SVGIG (reference sequence). In DNA form, the CDR3 reads TGTGCCTGGAGGGATAAACCGGGACATTTCTATGGCTACACCTTC. This translates into CAWRDKPGHFYGYTF. Combining the CDR3 with reference TRBV30 and TRBJ1-2 gives the whole variable domain SQTIHQWPATLVQPVGSPLSLECTVEGTSNPNLYWYRQAAGRGLQLLFYSVGIGQISSEVPQNLSASRPQDRQFILSSKKLLLSDSGFYLCAWRDKPGHFYGYTFGSGTRLTVV.

The gene calls are TRBV5-1 and TRBJ2-3, with D perhaps matching TRBD1 (7 bases). Trimming removed 4 bases at V and 0 bases at J, with 15 bases between. Germline V gives CDR1 SGHRS, CDR2 YFSETQ. This CDR3 has 16 residues. This chain's CDR3 is CASSPIQGTSTDTQYF. The CDR3, as DNA: TGCGCCAGCAGCCCAATACAGGGGACTAGCACAGATACGCAGTATTTT.

V is TRBV21-1 and J is TRBJ2-7; the D segment call TRBD2 is taken from the table without a DNA check. TRBV21-1 is a listed pseudogene. The CDR3 covers 16 residues. CDR3 coding DNA: TGTGCCAGCAGCAGGACTAGCGGGAGAAGATCCTACGAGCAGTACTTC. Protein sequence: CASSRTSGRRSYEQYF.

The chain uses TRBV9 and TRBJ2-6, with D hard to call. Trimming stripped 0 bases from V and 2 bases from J, with 18 bases between. Germline CDR1 and CDR2: SGDLS and YYNGEE. CDR3 size: 19 residues. The CDR3 DNA reads TGTGCCAGCAGCGTAGGGGCAGGCACCACGACCGCTGGGGCCAACGTCCTGACTTTC. Translation: CASSVGAGTTTAGANVLTF. The full variable domain, with the rest looked up from reference TRBV9 and TRBJ2-6, is DSGVTQTPKHLITATGQRVTLRCSPRSGDLSVYWYQQSLDQGLQFLIQYYNGEERAKGNILERFSAQQFPDLHSELNLSSLELGDSALYFCASSVGAGTTTAGANVLTFGAGSRLTVL.

The rearrangement links TRBV7-9 to TRBJ2-2; TRBD2 aligns across 11 bases. Losses at the gene ends were 4 bases for V and 3 bases for J; bases not matched to a gene: 4. The CDR3 sequence is 16 residues long. From germline, CDR1 is SEHNR and CDR2 FQNEAQ (reference sequence). The CDR3 DNA follows: TGTGCCAGCAGCTCGACTAGCGGGAAGGACACCGGGGAGCTGTTTTTT. This gives the protein CASSSTSGKDTGELFF.

This chain uses TRBV27 with TRBJ2-5; tentative D call: TRBD2 (5 bases). V lost 3 bases to trimming and J lost 5 bases, with 10 bases between them. The CDR3 is made up of 13 amino acids. Germline V gene lookup returns CDR1 MNHEY and CDR2 SMNVEV (reference sequence). The chain's CDR3 is CASSLTNRETQYF. The CDR3 DNA reads as TGTGCCAGCAGTTTGACTAATCGGGAGACCCAGTACTTC.

Concerning this clone itself: The sample holds other DNA sequences that translate to the same CDR3. This chain links TRBV5-1 with TRBJ2-5; the match to TRBD2 covers 7 bases. Germline V gene data show CDR1 as SGHRS and CDR2 as YFSETQ. The trim removed 0 bases at V and 4 bases at J, leaving 6 bases unmatched. The CDR3 runs 15 residues. CDR3 sequence reads: CASSLAGTTGETQYF. The CDR3 nucleotides are TGCGCCAGCAGCTTGGCCGGGACTACAGGAGAGACCCAGTACTTC.

The chain employs TRBV15 and TRBJ2-1; the D gene could be TRBD1 or TRBD2 (5 bases each). Deletions cut 5 bases from V and 9 bases from J, with 20 bases between. Germline lookup yields CDR1 LNHNV and CDR2 YYDKDF (reference sequence). This CDR3 region has 15 residues. The CDR3 DNA follows: TGTGCCACCAGCGGGGGATTATTGGATTCCGTTGAGCAGTTCTTC. Its protein is CATSGGLLDSVEQFF.

Comment on this clone: The sample contains more than one DNA sequence encoding this CDR3. The chain recombines TRBV15 with TRBJ2-7; D is undetermined. This CDR3 has 13 residues. CDR1 and CDR2 from the germline V gene are LNHNV and YYDKDF (reference sequence). V lost 0 bases and J 1 base, leaving 4 bases between the germline ends. The CDR3 is CATSRDRSYEQYF. The CDR3 DNA follows: TGTGCCACCAGCAGAGATCGATCCTACGAGCAGTACTTC.

The genes are TRBV29-1 and TRBJ2-5; possibly TRBD2 for D (6 bases). V was trimmed by 3 bases and J by 4 bases, leaving 9 bases between them. CDR1 is SQVTM, CDR2 ANQGSEA, per germline. The length of the CDR3 is 12 residues. CDR3 coding DNA: TGCAGCGTTGACACTAGCCGAGAGACCCAGTACTTC. This gives the protein CSVDTSRETQYF.

The chain carries TRBV28 and TRBJ2-5, with unresolved D. The J call could be wrong; TRBJ2-7 is a better fit for the DNA end. The V gene's germline CDR1 is MDHEN and CDR2 SYDVKM. The CDR3 extends over 9 amino acids. This chain's CDR3 is CASGYEQYF. CDR3 nucleotides: TGTGCCAGCGGATACGAGCAGTACTTC.

Comments on this clone: Other DNA sequences in this specimen translate into the identical CDR3. This chain uses TRBV5-1 with TRBJ2-4; D is undetermined. The CDR3 has 15 amino acids. V shed 0 bases and J shed 0 bases, with 7 bases lying between them. Germline V gene sequence: CDR1 SGHRS, CDR2 YFSETQ. The CDR3 is CASSLGALAKNIQYF. As DNA, the CDR3 is TGCGCCAGCAGCTTGGGGGCTTTAGCCAAAAACATTCAGTACTTC.

The sample holds a few counts of this clone. The chain employs TRBV9 and TRBJ1-1; no clear D. Trimming took off 7 bases at V and 0 bases at J, with 10 bases between the two ends. Germline CDR1 reads SGDLS; CDR2 reads YYNGEE. This CDR3 comprises 13 residues. CDR3 amino acids: CASSTGMNTEAFF. The CDR3 bases are TGTGCCAGCTCGACGGGCATGAACACTGAAGCTTTCTTT.

The V and J genes are TRBV19 and TRBJ2-1; 12 bases line up with TRBD2. With 4 bases clipped from V and 6 bases from J, the junction kept 10 bases outside the gene matches. The CDR3 is 17 residues long. The germline V gene has CDR1 LNHDA and CDR2 SQIVND (reference sequence). CDR3 sequence: CASSTFQTSGSANEQFF. The DNA of the CDR3 is TGTGCCAGTAGTACCTTCCAGACTAGCGGGAGTGCCAATGAGCAGTTCTTC.